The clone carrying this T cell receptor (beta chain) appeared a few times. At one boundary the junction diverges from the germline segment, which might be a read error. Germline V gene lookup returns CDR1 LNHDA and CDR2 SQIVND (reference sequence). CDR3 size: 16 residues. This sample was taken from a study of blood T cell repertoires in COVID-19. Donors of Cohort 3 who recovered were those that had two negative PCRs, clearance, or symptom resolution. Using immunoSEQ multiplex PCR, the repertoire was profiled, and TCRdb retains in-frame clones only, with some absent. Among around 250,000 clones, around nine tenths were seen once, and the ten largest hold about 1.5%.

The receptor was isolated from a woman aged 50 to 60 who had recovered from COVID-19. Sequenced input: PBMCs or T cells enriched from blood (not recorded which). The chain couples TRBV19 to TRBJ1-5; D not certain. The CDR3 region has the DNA TGTGCCAGTAGTATAGAAACAGACCCTAGCTATCAGCCCCAGCATTTT. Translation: CASSIETDPSYQPQHF. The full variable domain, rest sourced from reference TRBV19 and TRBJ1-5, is DGGITQSPKYLFRKEGQNVTLSCEQNLNHDAMYWYRQDPGQGLRLIYYSQIVNDFQKGDIAEGYSVSREKKESFPLTVTSAQKNPTAFYLCASSIETDPSYQPQHFGDGTRLSIL.